Below, one T cell receptor beta chain is given with its context. Its antigen is as yet unknown. These data are taken from a study of cytomegalovirus exposure and HLA in healthy donors. The study's findings and limits: Earlier analysis yielded a pattern in which most TCR beta V segments were productive about 90% or about 30% of the time. The study reported that TCR beta sequences accurately predicted HLA-A and HLA-B alleles in most subjects. Indistinguishability led to the exclusion of some V segments, TRBV6-2 and TRBV6-3 included.

In the PCR, 60 Vbeta and 13 Jbeta primers were used. Assay used: immunoSEQ multiplex PCR; TCRdb lists only in-frame clones, some missing. The data show approximately 180,000 clones, 75% to 90% seen once. The CDR3 runs to 15 residues. Germline V lookup: CDR1 ENHRY, CDR2 SYGVKD. The V gene end was trimmed by 1 base and the J gene end by 5 bases; junction bases not matched to a gene: 3. Sequenced input: PBMCs. The rearrangement uses TRBV10-3 and TRBJ2-2; TRBD1 aligns across 8 bases. The sequence derives from a man aged 25 to 40 in good health and CMV-seropositive. CDR3 in DNA: TGTGCCATCAGTGAGTTGCGGACAGGGACCGGGGAGCTGTTTTTT. It yields the protein CAISELRTGTGELFF.